Sequencing of this T cell receptor (beta chain) was carried out in a study of regulatory T cells in long-lasting Graves disease. Study-wide points: Favored gene segments in persistent disease were TRBV28, TRBJ1-2 and TRBJ2-5. For persistent Graves' patients, TCR diversity was lower than for newly diagnosed ones.

This clonotype was counted many times. The antigen is unknown. The length of the CDR3 is 16 residues. V was shortened by 0 bases and J by 0 bases, with 11 bases between the two germline ends. Germline loops: CDR1 SEHNR, CDR2 FQNEAQ (reference sequence). Time point given: newly diagnosed GD, antithyroid drugs for less than 3 months. RNA isolated from PBMCs was used to make the TCR library. Relying on iRepertoire HTBI primers and Arm-PCR of CDR3 regions, the team built TCR beta libraries. TCRdb used MiXCR to reprocess the multiplex PCR reads, holding one entry per CDR3 protein. The sample has around 400,000 distinct CDR3 sequences; roughly 12% are singletons. These data were likewise used in another study, on T cells in Graves' hyperthyroidism and ophthalmopathy. That study adds: A first-round RT-PCR of the TCR CDR3 used the HTBI primer set.

The V and J genes are TRBV7-9 and TRBJ2-5; perhaps TRBD2 as D (6 bases). Material: peripheral blood mononuclear cells (PBMCs), obtained at new diagnosis, from a patient treated with antithyroid drugs. This TCR was sampled from a woman younger than 30 with Graves disease. CDR3 in DNA: TGTGCCAGCAGCTTAGCCACGGGACTTCACCAAGAGACCCAGTACTTC. This codes for CASSLATGLHQETQYF.